This T cell receptor (beta chain) was profiled in a study of blood T cell repertoires in COVID-19. Sequenced by immunoSEQ multiplex PCR; TCRdb stores in-frame clones only, minus some. The sample lists some 50,000 clones; over 75% were seen once. Sample: peripheral blood. This TCR was sampled from a human donor in a cohort sampled during active COVID-19.

This chain's CDR3 is CASSLGDRFHEQYF. As DNA, the CDR3 is TGTGCCAGCAGCTTAGGGGACAGATTCCACGAGCAGTACTTC. The chain has TRBV7-9 and TRBJ2-7; 7 nucleotides agree with TRBD1. V was clipped by 1 base and J by 5 bases; unmatched bases: 5. This CDR3 contains 14 residues. CDR1 and CDR2 from the germline V gene are SEHNR and FQNEAQ (reference sequence).